The 9 T cell receptor beta chains below were found in one sample sequenced in a study of breast tumors, draining lymph nodes, adjacent tissues. Axillary draining lymph nodes of breast cancer patients supplied the node samples. Each CDR3 protein gets one entry after TCRdb re-called the multiplex PCR reads with MiXCR. The table has 200,000 to 250,000 distinct CDR3 sequences, about 34% seen once. Specimen: axillary lymph node tissue. These receptors came from a female donor with breast cancer. Some clones in this sample may be carry-over from other donors' samples.

This clonotype has just a few counts. The genes are TRBV27 and TRBJ2-5; tentatively, D is TRBD1 or TRBD2 (5 bases each). The CDR3 is 15 amino acids. CDR1 and CDR2 (germline): MNHEY, SMNVEV (reference sequence). The V and J ends lost 6 bases and 4 bases respectively, with 18 bases between them. CDR3 sequence (DNA): TGTGCCAGCAGCCTTTGGCCAGGGACCGGAGAGACCCAGTACTTC. This sequence encodes CASSLWPGTGETQYF.

This clonotype was counted ten times or more. Here the CDR3 reads CASSIDRGRANYGYTF. For the CDR3, the DNA is TGTGCCAGTAGTATAGATCGGGGCAGAGCTAACTATGGCTACACCTTC. The chain recombines TRBV19 with TRBJ1-2, with D perhaps matching TRBD1 (5 bases). V lost 0 bases and J lost 0, with 11 bases in between. CDR3 length equals 16 residues. Germline CDR1 reads LNHDA; CDR2 reads SQIVND (reference sequence).

In its sample, this clonotype was seen many times. The V and J genes are TRBV11-2 and TRBJ2-1; the match to TRBD2 covers 14 bases. V was clipped by 7 bases and J by 7 bases; unmatched bases: 6. Germline V gene data show CDR1 as SGHAT and CDR2 as FQNNGV. CDR3 length: 15 residues. The DNA for the CDR3 is TGTGCCAGCAAACCGGGACTAGCGGGAGTAAATGAGCAGTTCTTC. Translation: CASKPGLAGVNEQFF.

This clonotype has a handful of counts. A much more abundant neighbour one base away suggests this may be a read error. The chain couples TRBV4-2 to TRBJ2-7, with 8 bases lining up with TRBD2. Germline trimming cut 0 bases from V and 2 bases from J; bases unmatched to any gene: 3. CDR3 length equals 15 residues. CDR1 is LGHNA and CDR2 is YNFKEQ in the germline V gene. The CDR3 sequence is CASSQEAGGTYEQYF. The CDR3, as DNA: TGTGCCAGCAGCCAAGAGGCGGGGGGCACCTACGAGCAGTACTTC.

This clonotype was observed a handful of times. This may arise from a read error, as a much more abundant clone is one base away. The CDR3 nucleotides read TGTGCCAGCAGTCACGGGGGAAACGAGCAGTACTTC. As protein: CASSHGGNEQYF. The chain carries TRBV6-6 and TRBJ2-7, with TRBD2 as a possible D gene (6 bases). V was clipped by 5 bases and J by 5 bases, with 10 bases between them. The length of the CDR3 is 12 residues. Germline V gene sequence: CDR1 MNHNY, CDR2 SVGAGI (reference sequence).

This clonotype was recorded at least ten times. This chain links TRBV2 with TRBJ2-1; 8 bases fit TRBD2. Trimming cost V 2 bases and J 10 bases; bases outside gene matches: 10. The CDR3 spans 15 residues. From germline, CDR1 is SNHLY and CDR2 FYNNEI. CDR3 amino acids: CASSERLAGTLEQFF. The CDR3 region has the DNA TGTGCCAGCAGTGAAAGGCTAGCGGGTACCCTGGAGCAGTTCTTC.

The V gene is TRBV28, the J gene TRBJ2-3, with D possibly matching TRBD2 (6 bases). Germline V gene sequence: CDR1 MDHEN, CDR2 SYDVKM. The CDR3 sequence is 17 residues long. Trimming left V 4 bases short and J 4 bases short, with 21 bases between. The CDR3 protein is CASSSLAESTKADTQYF. CDR3 sequence (DNA): TGTGCCAGCAGTTCGTTAGCGGAGAGCACGAAAGCAGATACGCAGTATTTT.

This chain connects TRBV30 to TRBJ1-6; TRBD1 is a possible D gene (5 bases). CDR1 is GTSNPN and CDR2 is SVGIG in the germline V gene (reference sequence). V was shortened by 4 bases and J by 8 bases, with 18 bases between the two germline ends. CDR3 length: 15 amino acids. CDR3 loop: CAWNRVGRGDSPLHF. The DNA of the CDR3 is TGTGCCTGGAACCGGGTGGGCCGGGGGGATTCACCCCTCCACTTT.

The J gene is TRBJ2-2, the V gene TRBV6-2 or TRBV6-3, with a tentative D call TRBD2 (6 bases). The CDR3 is 14 amino acids. Trimming removed 7 bases at V and 3 bases at J, with 12 bases between. The germline gives CDR1 MNHEY, CDR2 SVGEGT. CDR3 protein: CASTRGGDTGELFF. CDR3 bases: TGTGCCAGCACCCGTGGAGGGGACACCGGGGAGCTGTTTTTT.